Listed here are 24 T cell receptor beta chains from one sample, sequenced in a study of T cell responses to AZD1222 COVID-19 vaccine. Using immunoSEQ multiplex PCR, the repertoire was profiled, and TCRdb retains in-frame clones only, with some absent. The sample records roughly 200,000 clones, roughly 93% being singletons. The starting material was peripheral blood, obtained 28 days after the second dose of the MenACWY control vaccine. These receptor sequences come from an adult who received the MenACWY meningococcal vaccine as a control.

The chain recombines TRBV6-5 with TRBJ1-3; no reliable D call. From germline, CDR1 is MNHEY and CDR2 SVGAGI. The CDR3 is 12 amino acids. V was clipped by 8 bases and J by 7 bases, with 12 bases between them. The CDR3 DNA sequence: TGTGCCAGCGATGCCAGAGGGAACACCATATATTTT. This sequence encodes CASDARGNTIYF.

The chain has TRBV2 and TRBJ1-1; the D gene is possibly TRBD1 (6 bases). Germline loops: CDR1 SNHLY, CDR2 FYNNEI. V dropped 0 bases and J dropped 1 base, with 9 bases sitting between them. This CDR3 is built from 15 residues. Written as DNA, the CDR3 is TGTGCCAGCAGTGAAGCTAGGGGGGCGAACACTGAAGCTTTCTTT. Translated, it gives CASSEARGANTEAFF.

This chain joins TRBV4-1 and TRBJ1-6; D ambiguous. V lost 0 bases, J lost 7 bases, and 13 bases lay in between. The CDR3 has 16 residues. Germline V lookup: CDR1 MGHRA, CDR2 YSYEKL. The CDR3 DNA reads TGCGCCAGCAGCCAAGATTTCGGGAATAGGAATTCACCCCTCCACTTT. Translation gives CASSQDFGNRNSPLHF.

This chain links TRBV2 with TRBJ1-5; D is undetermined. The CDR3 extends over 13 amino acids. Germline CDR1 SNHLY, CDR2 FYNNEI. V was pared by 4 bases and J by 7 bases, with 11 bases between. The CDR3 region is CASSAATGQPQHF. The CDR3 bases are TGTGCCAGCAGTGCGGCCACCGGGCAGCCCCAGCATTTT.

This chain connects TRBV4-3 to TRBJ1-2; 10 bases are a match to TRBD1. Germline CDR1 LGHNA, CDR2 YSLEER. V dropped 3 bases and J dropped 5; count of bases not matched to a gene: 12. CDR3 size: 17 residues. As DNA, the CDR3 is TGCGCCAGCAGCCATGGGGGACAGGGGTCAACACTATATGGCTACACCTTC. Translated, it gives CASSHGGQGSTLYGYTF.

The chain joins TRBV10-3 to TRBJ2-7, with a tentative D call TRBD1 (5 bases). V dropped 2 bases and J dropped 0 bases, with 5 bases sitting between them. Germline V gene sequence: CDR1 ENHRY, CDR2 SYGVKD. This CDR3 has 13 residues. CDR3 loop: CAISETGSYEQYF. The CDR3 DNA reads as TGTGCCATCAGTGAGACAGGCTCCTACGAGCAGTACTTC.

The chain employs TRBV10-3 and TRBJ1-1; TRBD1 matches 8 bases. The germline gives CDR1 ENHRY, CDR2 SYGVKD. CDR3 length: 16 amino acids. The junction had 12 bases not matched to a gene; V was cut back by 5 bases and J by 4 bases. The CDR3 protein is CAISRGRGRRGTEAFF. The CDR3 region has the DNA TGTGCCATCAGTCGTGGCAGGGGGCGTCGTGGCACTGAAGCTTTCTTT.

The rearrangement uses TRBV4-2 and TRBJ1-1; D is unclear. The germline V gene has CDR1 LGHNA and CDR2 YNFKEQ. The CDR3 spans 14 residues. V shed 3 bases and J shed 4 bases, with 12 bases lying between them. The CDR3 sequence: CASSHGLGITEAFF. In DNA form, the CDR3 reads TGTGCCAGCAGCCACGGACTGGGGATCACTGAAGCTTTCTTT.

The gene calls are TRBV9 and TRBJ2-2; the match to TRBD2 covers 9 bases. V shed 4 bases, J shed 0 bases, and the junction held 7 bases outside the gene matches. The CDR3 covers 17 residues. Per germline, CDR1 SGDLS and CDR2 YYNGEE. This chain's CDR3 is CASSPRRGGANTGELFF. The CDR3 region has the DNA TGTGCCAGCAGCCCAAGGCGGGGGGGCGCGAACACCGGGGAGCTGTTTTTT.

This chain connects TRBV28 to TRBJ1-2; 7 bases match TRBD1. Per germline, CDR1 MDHEN and CDR2 SYDVKM. V lost 6 bases, J lost 4 bases, and 5 bases stayed unmatched. This CDR3 contains 13 residues. The CDR3 sequence is CASRGTESYGYTF. CDR3 nucleotide sequence: TGTGCCAGCAGGGGGACAGAGAGCTATGGCTACACCTTC.

V usage is TRBV5-1 and J usage is TRBJ1-2; 9 nucleotides agree with TRBD1. The V and J ends lost 3 bases and 2 bases, in that order; junction bases with no gene match: 2. This CDR3 has 14 residues. The V gene's germline CDR1 is SGHRS and CDR2 YFSETQ. CDR3 region: CASSSGTGNYGYTF. Written as DNA, the CDR3 is TGCGCCAGCAGCTCCGGGACAGGGAACTATGGCTACACCTTC.

To note about this clone: Additional DNA sequences in this sample encode the identical CDR3. This chain joins TRBV6-5 and TRBJ1-3; D not resolved. This CDR3 comprises 13 residues. V shed 8 bases and J shed 0 bases, with 8 bases lying between them. Germline assignment: CDR1 MNHEY and CDR2 SVGAGI. The CDR3 here is CASSQVSGNTIYF. The CDR3 DNA follows: TGTGCCAGCTCCCAGGTCTCTGGAAACACCATATATTTT.

The chain recombines TRBV20-1 with TRBJ1-5, with D unclear. The CDR3 spans 12 residues. Deletions cut 3 bases from V and 5 bases from J, with 8 bases between. Germline CDR1 is DFQATT and CDR2 is SNEGSKA (reference sequence). The CDR3 DNA follows: TGCAGTGCTAGTCCGGTCTATCAGCCCCAGCATTTT. This sequence encodes CSASPVYQPQHF.

This chain uses TRBV29-1 with TRBJ1-2; no firm D call. In germline, CDR1 is SQVTM, CDR2 ANQGSEA. The CDR3 spans 9 residues. Trimming took 4 bases from V and 8 from J, leaving 5 bases between them. The chain's CDR3 is CSVVEGYTF. CDR3 DNA: TGCAGCGTTGTCGAGGGCTACACCTTC. The full variable domain, with the rest looked up from reference TRBV29-1 and TRBJ1-2, is SAVISQKPSRDICQRGTSLTIQCQVDSQVTMMFWYRQQPGQSLTLIATANQGSEATYESGFVIDKFPISRPNLTFSTLTVSNMSPEDSSIYLCSVVEGYTFGSGTRLTVV.

This clone was seen only a few times. The V call is TRBV7-2, the J call TRBJ2-2; weak D call: TRBD2 (5 bases). Trimming removed 5 bases at V and 1 base at J, with 14 bases between. This CDR3 has 16 residues. Germline V CDR1 and CDR2: SGHTA, FQGNSA. The CDR3 spells CASSETVRENTGELFF. The DNA of the CDR3 is TGTGCCAGCAGCGAAACGGTTCGGGAGAACACCGGGGAGCTGTTTTTT.

The chain recombines TRBV12-3 or TRBV12-4 with TRBJ1-6, with 9 bases aligning to TRBD1. Trimming removed 7 bases from V and 10 bases from J; junction bases left unmatched: 5. The CDR3 spans 13 residues. CDR3 region: CASMGQGDSPLHF. CDR3 coding DNA: TGTGCCAGCATGGGACAGGGTGACTCACCCCTCCACTTT.

This clone was detected once. The J gene is TRBJ1-6, the V gene TRBV2; D is undetermined. V shed 2 bases and J shed 0 bases, with 8 bases lying between them. Germline V gives CDR1 SNHLY, CDR2 FYNNEI. The CDR3 is 16 amino acids. CDR3 sequence: CASSEYQSSYNSPLHF. CDR3 nucleotide sequence: TGTGCCAGCAGTGAATATCAGAGCTCCTATAATTCACCCCTCCACTTT.

This chain links TRBV5-8 with TRBJ2-7, with 8 bases matching TRBD1. Germline V gene data show CDR1 as SGHTS and CDR2 as YDEGEE. After removal of 3 bases from V and 10 bases from J, the junction contained 9 bases not matched to a gene. CDR3 length equals 13 residues. Written as DNA, the CDR3 is TGTGCCAGCAGCTCTGGACAGGGAATCTTCCAGTACTTC. This gives the protein CASSSGQGIFQYF.

This chain uses TRBV12-5 with TRBJ2-1; 11 bases align to TRBD2. The CDR3 sequence is 18 residues long. Per germline, CDR1 LGHNT and CDR2 FRNRAP. V was pared by 3 bases and J by 3 bases, with 10 bases of the junction left unmatched. The CDR3 bases are TGTGCTAGTGGTTTACCCGGACTAGCGGGCCGAATCTACAATGAGCAGTTCTTC. Translating gives CASGLPGLAGRIYNEQFF.

This clone appeared a few times. This chain links TRBV7-9 with TRBJ1-6; no clear D gene. The CDR3 runs to 15 residues. Trimming removed 0 bases from V and 7 bases from J, with 10 bases in between. CDR1 is SEHNR and CDR2 is FQNEAQ in the germline V gene (reference sequence). The CDR3 DNA sequence: TGTGCCAGCAGCTTAGCGGAGGATAGGAATTCACCCCTCCACTTT. Protein sequence: CASSLAEDRNSPLHF.

This chain joins TRBV7-9 and TRBJ1-6; TRBD1 is a possible D gene (6 bases). Germline CDR1 SEHNR, CDR2 FQNEAQ (reference sequence). With 0 bases removed from V and 10 bases from J, the gap between germline ends came to 10 bases. The CDR3 runs to 14 residues. CDR3: CASSLAQGLSPLHF. The DNA of the CDR3 is TGTGCCAGCAGCTTAGCACAGGGCCTCTCACCCCTCCACTTT.

The V gene is TRBV7-8, the J gene TRBJ1-6; D may be TRBD1 (5 bases). The length of the CDR3 is 13 residues. Germline CDR1 reads SGHVS; CDR2 reads FQNEAQ. V shed 5 bases and J shed 7 bases, with 9 bases lying between them. The CDR3 nucleotides are TGTGCCAGCAGCACGAGGGGAAATTCACCCCTCCACTTT. It yields the protein CASSTRGNSPLHF.

V is TRBV18 and J is TRBJ2-3, with D unclear. The CDR3 has 14 residues. CDR1 is KGHSH, CDR2 LQKENI, per germline. V shed 2 bases and J shed 0 bases, with 6 bases lying between them. The CDR3 DNA is TGTGCCAGCTCACCAGCCAGTAGCACAGATACGCAGTATTTT. It translates to CASSPASSTDTQYF.

Here the CDR3 reads CASSYRQGEDYGYTF. CDR3 DNA sequence: TGTGCCAGCTCATACAGACAGGGTGAAGACTATGGCTACACCTTC. V gene TRBV18 combines with J gene TRBJ1-2; 7 bases match TRBD1. The CDR3 is made up of 15 amino acids. V dropped 5 bases and J dropped 3; count of bases not matched to a gene: 9. CDR1 and CDR2 from the germline V gene are KGHSH and LQKENI.